This TCR beta chain was captured by sequencing in a study of cytomegalovirus exposure and HLA in healthy donors (dated 2017 in TCRdb). For the wider study: According to an earlier analysis of a few hundred of the donors, roughly 180 million T cells yielded 117 million unique TCR beta sequences and about 300 Gb of sequence data. Alongside the repertoire data, information on donor age, sex, ethnicity and CMV serostatus was compiled. All discovery cohort repertoires had been generated using a single sequencing platform. Because of strong linkage in the cohort, five DR-DQ haplotypes were treated as single units for association and clustering. HLA typing covered class I and class II loci at four-digit resolution. A later genetic analysis took genome-wide SNP genotypes for about three fifths of the 666 donors and used that subset as a discovery cohort. Across approximately 400 genotyped donors of the cohort, an average of about 220,000 unique TCR beta nucleotide sequences per donor were sequenced, and around 20% of those sequences were non-productive. The number of donors typed differed by locus, with about 629-640 for A, B, C, DRB1 and DQB1, approximately 500 for DQA1, over 600 for DPA1, and under 490 for DPB1. An early release covering 550 to 700 HLA-typed donors comprised about 300 gigabases of sequencing data and around 86 million unique TCR sequences. The T cell repertoires of several hundred subjects were profiled by immunosequencing and related to cytomegalovirus serostatus. The study aimed to test whether cataloging public T cell receptors could reveal signatures of past pathogen exposure. To predict cytomegalovirus infection status, the study brought together high-throughput TCR immunosequencing, statistical association of individual TCRs with disease status, and machine learning. A later analysis re-analyzed previously published TCR beta repertoires from roughly 690 donors and added high-resolution HLA genotyping to study TCR occurrence patterns. Of the 300 to 400 genotyped donors, over 70% fell in the genetic ancestry cluster associated with self-reported Caucasian donors. To decide whether each TCR beta V gene segment behaved as functional or pseudogenic, an earlier analysis of approximately 590 of the donors relied on high-throughput TCR beta sequencing. The later analysis used no new phenotypic data to find candidate immune exposures, relying instead on TCR beta sequences and their occurrence across donors. Along with the approximately 700-subject first cohort, a separate validation cohort of over a hundred different subjects was used. Study-wide conclusions, independent of this receptor: In vitro tests confirmed that a few of the cytomegalovirus-associated TCR beta chains recognize cytomegalovirus antigens. A later analysis found that most CMV-associated TCR beta chains appeared HLA-restricted, with HLA associations seemingly driven largely by CMV exposure. A group of highly shared sequence variants was considered likely to be a technical artifact of the sequencing pipeline. The authors suggested that the approach could potentially be generalized to other disease states and immunological phenotypes. A further reported finding was that TCR beta sequences accurately predicted the HLA-A and HLA-B alleles for most subjects in the first cohort. Assigning TCR associations to individual alleles was difficult when HLA alleles, especially DR and DQ, strongly co-occurred. Because HLA typing was unavailable for some donors at each locus, only the typed subset was used in association tests. Some IMGT-functional V segments, including TRBV6-2 and TRBV6-3, could not be distinguished by the 87-base-pair reads and were therefore excluded. This cohort had only TCR beta chains sequenced, and the lack of alpha or paired-chain data limited which features could be detected. The only immune exposure information available for the cohort was CMV serostatus. An earlier analysis of approximately 540 of the donors showed that most TCR beta V segments appeared in productive rearrangements either about 87% or about 30% of the time, which broadly matched IMGT annotations. In both the original and validation cohorts, the classifier was reported to diagnose cytomegalovirus status with high specificity and sensitivity. A later analysis found that TCR association rates varied across HLA loci, with DRB1 alleles showing the most associated TCRs and HLA-C alleles the fewest. Presence/absence analyses assumed roughly uniform sequencing depth across donors, an assumption that may not hold. Linkage disequilibrium might explain the correlated functional status among segregating V segments, but an unknown experimental factor could not be excluded. A later genetic analysis reported fewer N-insertions in productive TCRs among donors in an Asian-associated ancestry cluster than the roughly 700-donor mean. In the study, some 180 TCR beta chains were listed as associated with cytomegalovirus. Most TCR sequences were observed very rarely across donors, whereas some public TCRs were present in many individuals. A later analysis associated 15,000 to 20,000 TCR beta sequences with specific HLA alleles at a false discovery rate of 0.05. A later analysis reported that several top co-occurrence clusters appeared linked to parvovirus B19, influenza, CMV and Epstein-Barr virus. In a later analysis, HLA-associated TCR beta chains showed more clonal expansion and lower generation probabilities than non-associated chains that were equally common. Approximately 18 rarely observed V segments, including chromosome 9 orphons, were excluded from the earlier analysis of approximately 500 of the donors because counts were too low. V-gene and J-gene trimming of TCR beta chains was associated with a missense DCLRE1C variant in a later genetic analysis, and the association was replicated in an independent cohort.

Its CDR3 holds 12 amino acids, cysteine through phenylalanine. Solely the CDR3 DNA is kept, with 36 bases framed from the first base. From a lookup of the germline V gene, CDR1 and CDR2 are LGHNT and FRNRAP. From V the trimming removes 5 bases and from J it removes 10 bases, while the gene matches leave 4 bases of the junction unaccounted for. The cohort was made up of roughly 670 healthy bone marrow donors. At the time of sampling, all cohort members were nominally healthy, though unrecorded immune exposures were likely present. Of the approximately 700 cohort members, 250 to 300 had a positive CMV serostatus and just over 350 had a negative one, while no CMV serostatus was recorded for the donor. Every donor gave a peripheral blood sample, and the peripheral blood mononuclear cells from that sample were used for TCR beta sequencing. The Qiagen DNeasy Blood Extraction Kit was used to extract genomic DNA from the blood cell samples.

Library preparation was by the immunoSEQ multiplex PCR assay. The multiplex PCR relied on a mix of 60 forward primers for TCR Vbeta segments and 13 reverse primers for TCR Jbeta segments. Amplification of the CDR3 region of rearranged TCR beta genes was performed with a multiplex PCR assay on genomic DNA. Amplified TCR beta libraries were sequenced as 87-base-pair reads on the Illumina HiSeq System. Per the source publication's procedure: A later analysis counted about 82 million unique TCR beta chains across the 500 to 850 repertoires, and roughly 11 million of these chains were shared by at least two donors. Raw reads were error-corrected and collapsed into unique sequences by a nearest-neighbor algorithm in which closely related sequences were merged to remove PCR and sequencing errors. V, D and J gene segments were assigned by aligning CDR3 sequences to IMGT reference sequences. For a sequence to be retained, at least a six-nucleotide match to both a V gene segment and a J gene segment was required. A rearrangement was called productive if the CDR3 had no stop codons and remained in frame with V and J, and every other rearrangement was called non-productive. CDR3 was defined according to IMGT convention as the region running from the second conserved V-encoded cysteine to the conserved J-encoded phenylalanine. The earlier analysis of some 580 of the donors excluded any sequence lacking an unambiguous match to a single V gene segment. An earlier analysis of approximately 590 of the donors called V segments functional above 56.7% productive rearrangements and segregating when the between-donor standard deviation exceeded 5%. To diagnose cytomegalovirus status from the catalog of TCR beta chain sequences, a statistical classification framework was built. In a later analysis, TCR nucleotide sequences were compared against IMGT/GENE-DB human TR gene sequences so that V and J genes could be assigned. In a later analysis, CDR3 sequences and most-parsimonious VDJ recombination scenarios were assigned using the TCRdist pipeline. In a later analysis, each TCR beta chain was defined by its CDR3 amino acid sequence together with its V-gene family, and reads lacking a unique V-gene family were excluded. To address suspected cross-contamination and a sequencing artifact, a later analysis removed around 600 highly shared, low-generation-probability nucleotide sequences. In a later analysis, a clonal expansion index was calculated for each public chain from normalized within-repertoire ranks of inferred template counts. In a later analysis, generation probabilities were computed using a VDJ recombination model fitted to out-of-frame rearrangements, and the results were checked against IGoR. Hypergeometric tests were used in a later analysis to score TCR-TCR, TCR-HLA and TCR-CMV co-occurrence, with a repertoire-size bias correction applied to the TCR pairs. To estimate false discovery rates, a later analysis permuted the HLA or CMV assignments 20 times. In a later analysis, co-occurring TCRs were grouped with DBSCAN, and TCRdist sequence similarity was added when clustering was performed within HLA-allele-positive subsets. For co-occurrence clustering, repertoires with fewer than 30,000 or more than 120,000 public chains were excluded, along with a handful of repertoires with anomalous nucleotide sharing. TCRdb limited this immuneACCESS table to in-frame rearrangements with V and J called. A share of clones is missing; checked studies link under half to unresolved V genes, and the rest is unexplained. The V and J calls and the clone size are those of that table, but D and trimming were determined from the DNA. Here the sample has 200,000 to 250,000 clones; 85% to 90% occur a single time. The biggest ten clones account for 1.3% of the sample.

As regards this clone: Its antigen remains unidentified. The sample holds no much larger clone one base away, and base qualities are not on file.

Sequences were obtained from PBMCs. This clonotype originated in a human donor in good health. Here the chain combines TRBV12-5 and TRBJ2-1, and 8 bases in between align with TRBD2. The sequence in DNA is TGTGCTAGTGGTCTACTAGCGGAGGAGCAGTTCTTC. Its translation reads: CASGLLAEEQFF.